This T cell receptor beta chain was captured in a study of T cells in Graves' hyperthyroidism and ophthalmopathy. This clonotype turned up a few times. RNA transcripts gave rise to amplified TCR beta CDR3 regions. During a first-round RT-PCR of the TCR CDR3, the HTBI primer set was used. TCRdb processed the multiplex PCR reads anew with MiXCR; each CDR3 protein has one entry. This sample carries around 700,000 distinct CDR3 sequences, roughly 20% of them seen once, and the ten largest clones take 16%. The germline V and J ends were trimmed by 0 bases and 7 bases, with 16 bases remaining between them. The CDR3 extends over 16 amino acids. The germline CDR1 and CDR2 sequences are SGHKS and YYEKEE (reference sequence). Hyperthyroidism patients were newly diagnosed, had disease duration under 2 months, and were aged 18 to 65 years. Cells are PBMCs isolated from approximately 9.2 ml of fresh blood.

The sequencing sample was made of blood. This sequence was found in a woman between 50 and 59 years old with Graves' hyperthyroidism that later progressed to Graves' ophthalmopathy. The chain is built from TRBV5-5 and TRBJ1-4, with D perhaps TRBD1 (5 bases). The CDR3 DNA reads TGTGCCAGCAGCTTGGAATTGATGGGGGAATTTGAAAAACTGTTTTTT. This translates into CASSLELMGEFEKLFF.